This TCR beta chain derives from a study of cytomegalovirus exposure and HLA in healthy donors. Primers included in the PCR were 60 Vbeta and 13 Jbeta primers. Data came from immunoSEQ multiplex PCR; TCRdb stores just in-frame clones and leaves some out. Of under 200,000 clones listed, around 82% are singletons. The specimen was PBMCs. This clonotype originated in a male donor in good health and CMV-seronegative.

This CDR3 is CASSAGPPRNYGYTF. CDR3 nucleotide sequence: TGTGCCAGCAGTGCGGGACCCCCGAGGAACTATGGCTACACCTTC. The V call is TRBV6-6, the J call TRBJ1-2; the D gene is possibly TRBD1 (5 bases). Trimming removed 5 bases at V and 2 bases at J, with 15 bases between. This CDR3 is 15 amino acids long. CDR1 and CDR2 (germline): MNHNY, SVGAGI (reference sequence).